In its sample, the clone carrying this T cell receptor beta chain was seen a few times. This sample stems from a study of blood T cell repertoires in COVID-19. At the level of the study: T cells, B-cell-depleted T cells, or PBMCs supplied cDNA or gDNA.

This CDR3 has 15 amino acids. The germline V gene has CDR1 WNHNN and CDR2 SYGVQD (reference sequence). The ends lost 4 bases at V and 5 bases at J; junction bases unmatched: 6. In the authors' workflow: It was from reference gene primer amplification that nucleated cell counts were estimated. The protocol was immunoSEQ multiplex PCR, while the TCRdb copy is restricted to in-frame clones and leaves out a portion. The V and J calls and clone size come from that table; D and trimming were worked out from the DNA. Seen here are around 78,000 clones, 80% to 90% observed once, and the top ten hold 27%. The rearrangement uses TRBV10-1 and TRBJ2-2, with 8 nucleotides matching TRBD1. This TCR derives from a man aged 50 or older with active or convalescent COVID-19. Material for sequencing was peripheral blood. CDR3 nucleotide sequence: TGCGCCAGCAGTGGCCAGACAGGGGTTACCGGGGAGCTGTTTTTT. This sequence encodes CASSGQTGVTGELFF.